The entry below describes one T cell receptor beta chain. Time point given: after dendritic cell vaccination, including at tumor progression/relapse. The CDR3 is 16 amino acids. The sample comes from a study of glioma-infiltrating T cells after dendritic cell vaccination. Study-level information: Dendritic cell vaccine was injected intradermally three times, biweekly.

Using immunoSEQ multiplex PCR, the repertoire was profiled, and TCRdb retains in-frame clones only, with some absent. The table includes around 78,000 clones, roughly 87% detected once. This material consisted of blood, taken after dendritic cell vaccination. This chain joins TRBV12-1 and TRBJ1-1; the tabulated D call, TRBD1, remains unverified against the DNA. TRBV12-1 is flagged as a pseudogene. The TCR comes from a human donor with glioblastoma. The CDR3 spells CASSFKGGSGLTEAFF. Here the CDR3 DNA reads TGTGCCAGCAGCTTTAAAGGGGGCTCGGGGTTAACTGAAGCTTTCTTT.